The present T cell receptor (beta chain) was sequenced within a study of blood T cell repertoires in COVID-19. About the research overall: Donors in the United States, Italy and Spain gave samples during acute or convalescent COVID-19.

Clones were read by immunoSEQ multiplex PCR, and TCRdb kept only the in-frame ones, dropping some. Among 97,000 or so clones listed, roughly nine tenths were seen once. The V and J ends lost 1 base and 4 bases respectively, with 19 bases between them. Looked up from germline, CDR1 is MGHRA and CDR2 is YSYEKL. The CDR3 covers 17 residues. The source of this sequence is a man aged 50 to 60 with active COVID-19. The chain recombines TRBV4-1 with TRBJ1-2; TRBD1 is a possible D gene (5 bases). Sequencing used peripheral blood. CDR3 residues: CASSQATAIGHLYGYTF. CDR3 nucleotide sequence: TGCGCCAGCAGCCAAGCAACGGCGATTGGACACCTCTATGGCTACACCTTC.